Shown below are 2 T cell receptor beta chains from a single sample sequenced in a study of post-analysis software for immune sequencing data. cDNA libraries for TCR beta contained unique molecular identifiers. Via MiXCR, TCRdb re-called the PCR reads, giving one row per CDR3 protein. Of hundreds of thousands of distinct CDR3 sequences listed, more than 50% were seen once; the top ten hold 10% to 12%. Study-wide results and limits: TRBV5-6, TRBV5-1 and TRBV20-1 belonged to a set of about five TRBV segments that were more frequent in patients than controls.

No antigen has been identified for these receptors. Specimen: blood. The origin of the receptors is a girl aged 2-10 years with multiple sclerosis.

There are a few counts of this clonotype. The chain joins TRBV7-3 to TRBJ2-1, with 14 bases matching TRBD2. The CDR3 contains 21 residues. CDR1 and CDR2 (germline): SGHTA, FQGTGA. Unmatched junction bases numbered 21, after V lost 3 bases and J lost 8 bases. CDR3 DNA: TGTGCCAGCAGCTTTCCTCGGGGTAGCACCGGGACTAGCGGGAGTGGTGATGAGCAGTTCTTC. Its translation is CASSFPRGSTGTSGSGDEQFF.

In this sample, this clonotype turned up a few times. The chain joins TRBV15 to TRBJ2-3; 10 bases map to TRBD1. Germline V CDR1 and CDR2: LNHNV, YYDKDF (reference sequence). The CDR3 is made up of 13 amino acids. The V gene end was trimmed by 5 bases and the J gene end by 7 bases; junction bases not matched to a gene: 3. CDR3 loop: CATSAGQGNTQYF. The CDR3 nucleotides are TGTGCCACCAGCGCGGGACAGGGGAATACGCAGTATTTT.